The 19 T cell receptor beta chains below all came from one sample that was sequenced in a study of blood T cell repertoires in COVID-19. Sequencing was performed with immunoSEQ multiplex PCR; in TCRdb, only in-frame clones are kept and a portion is missing. The sample includes 100,000 to 120,000 clones, roughly 85% of them seen just once. Sample: peripheral blood. These receptors all stem from an elderly woman with acute or convalescent COVID-19.

The gene calls are TRBV12-3 or TRBV12-4 and TRBJ1-2; TRBD1 matches at 7 bases. This CDR3 spans 13 amino acids. Trimming at V came to 3 bases and at J to 6 bases, leaving 4 bases not matched to a gene. The CDR3 DNA follows: TGTGCCAGCAGTTTTGACAGGGTGAATGGCTACACCTTC. Protein product: CASSFDRVNGYTF.

V usage is TRBV10-1 and J usage is TRBJ2-1; 7 bases match TRBD2. This CDR3 is built from 15 residues. Germline V CDR1 and CDR2: WNHNN, SYGVQD (reference sequence). With 3 bases clipped from V and 3 bases from J, the junction kept 5 bases outside the gene matches. The CDR3 DNA reads TGCGCCAGCAGTGAAAGGGCGGGAGACTACAATGAGCAGTTCTTC. This sequence encodes CASSERAGDYNEQFF.

The chain uses TRBV19 and TRBJ2-1; 8 nucleotides align to TRBD2. Germline CDR1 reads LNHDA; CDR2 reads SQIVND (reference sequence). The V gene end was trimmed by 6 bases and the J gene end by 6 bases; junction bases not matched to a gene: 10. This CDR3 comprises 15 residues. CDR3 protein: CASRAGGRPSNEQFF. For the CDR3, the DNA is TGTGCCAGTAGGGCGGGCGGGAGGCCGTCCAATGAGCAGTTCTTC.

The table lists this clone with a count of one. The chain carries TRBV3-1 (or the pseudogene TRBV3-2) and TRBJ2-7; possibly TRBD2 for D (5 bases). Trimming stripped 5 bases from V and 0 bases from J, with 11 bases between. Germline values: CDR1 LGHDT, CDR2 YNNKEL (reference sequence). The CDR3 length is 14 residues. The CDR3 protein is CASSESGSSYEQYF. CDR3 coding DNA: TGTGCCAGCAGCGAAAGCGGAAGCTCCTACGAGCAGTACTTC.

The rearrangement links TRBV6-5 to TRBJ2-4, with 7 bases that match TRBD2. V lost 9 bases to trimming and J lost 3 bases; unmatched junction nucleotides: 8. Germline lookup yields CDR1 MNHEY and CDR2 SVGAGI. This CDR3 has 14 residues. CDR3 nucleotide sequence: TGTGCCAGTAAGCGGGATTTCGGCAAAAACATTCAGTACTTC. Translation: CASKRDFGKNIQYF.

The chain couples TRBV4-3 to TRBJ1-4; D perhaps matches TRBD1 (5 bases). Germline loops: CDR1 LGHNA, CDR2 YSLEER. Between the trimmed V and J ends, which lost 1 base and 8 bases, there was a span of 20 bases. CDR3 size: 17 residues. The CDR3 sequence: CASSQGGGAGSREKLFF. In nucleotides, the CDR3 is TGCGCCAGCAGCCAAGGGGGCGGGGCTGGATCGAGGGAAAAACTGTTTTTT.

V and J are TRBV19 and TRBJ1-2; D possibly corresponds to TRBD1 (5 bases). The V and J ends lost 5 bases and 4 bases respectively, with 11 bases between them. Germline loops: CDR1 LNHDA, CDR2 SQIVND (reference sequence). The CDR3 has 13 residues. Here the CDR3 DNA reads TGTGCCAGTAGTTCCCAGGGTGGCTATGGCTACACCTTC. Translation gives CASSSQGGYGYTF.

This clone has a handful of counts. The rearrangement links TRBV6-4 to TRBJ2-3; 7 positions agree with TRBD2. Per the germline V gene, CDR1 is MRHNA and CDR2 is SNTAGT. This CDR3 has 14 residues. V gave up 8 bases and J gave up 0 bases; unmatched junction bases: 5. The CDR3 DNA sequence: TGTGCCAGCCGGCGGGAGTTCAGCACAGATACGCAGTATTTT. Protein product: CASRREFSTDTQYF.

As regards this clone: Other DNA sequences in the sample encode the same CDR3. The rearrangement joins TRBV27 to TRBJ2-2; 10 bases match TRBD1. V lost 5 bases, J lost 4 bases, and 4 bases stayed unmatched. The CDR3 spans 15 residues. Germline CDR1 and CDR2: MNHEY and SMNVEV (reference sequence). The CDR3 DNA reads as TGTGCCAGCAGTCCAAGGGACAGGGGCACCGGGGAGCTGTTTTTT. This translates into CASSPRDRGTGELFF.

The chain carries TRBV7-2 and TRBJ2-5; 7 bases are a match to TRBD2. V dropped 5 bases and J dropped 2; count of bases not matched to a gene: 5. Germline values: CDR1 SGHTA, CDR2 FQGNSA. This CDR3 has 14 residues. DNA of the CDR3: TGTGCCAGCAGCCTCAGGCGGGGGCAAGAGACCCAGTACTTC. It specifies CASSLRRGQETQYF.

The V and J genes are TRBV5-6 and TRBJ1-6, with D possibly TRBD1 on 5 matching bases. V lost 0 bases and J lost 11, with 15 bases in between. Germline CDR1 reads SGHDT; CDR2 reads YYEEEE. The CDR3 consists of 15 residues. The CDR3 DNA reads TGTGCCAGCAGCTTGGCCGGGCAGGGTAAGCCACCCCTCCACTTT. Translating it yields CASSLAGQGKPPLHF.

V gene TRBV19 combines with J gene TRBJ1-5; 10 nucleotides match TRBD1. Germline CDR1 and CDR2: LNHDA and SQIVND (reference sequence). This CDR3 has 13 residues. DNA of the CDR3: TGTGCATCCGGGACAGGGGTCGTGCAGCCCCAGCATTTT. Protein sequence: CASGTGVVQPQHF.

This clone appeared a single time. The chain combines TRBV5-5 with TRBJ1-2; 9 bases align to TRBD1. CDR1 and CDR2 from the germline V gene are SGHKS and YYEKEE (reference sequence). Trimming removed 2 bases from V and 5 bases from J; junction bases left unmatched: 7. CDR3 size: 15 residues. The CDR3 sequence: CASSLGTGIYYGYTF. The CDR3 DNA follows: TGTGCCAGCAGCTTAGGGACAGGGATTTATTATGGCTACACCTTC.

The chain links TRBV5-4 to TRBJ1-2, with D possibly being TRBD1 (6 bases). Per germline, CDR1 SGHNT and CDR2 YYREEE (reference sequence). The CDR3 spans 13 residues. Trimming removed 7 bases at V and 2 bases at J, with 12 bases between. CDR3 residues: CASLAQGNYGYTF. The CDR3 DNA is TGTGCCAGCCTTGCACAGGGCAACTATGGCTACACCTTC.

The chain carries TRBV5-1 and TRBJ1-4; D remains ambiguous. Germline CDR1 and CDR2: SGHRS and YFSETQ. This CDR3 is 12 amino acids long. The V and J ends lost 5 bases and 8 bases respectively, with 10 bases between them. CDR3 amino acids: CASRREGEKLFF. The CDR3, as DNA: TGCGCCAGCAGAAGGGAGGGAGAAAAACTGTTTTTT.

The V and J genes are TRBV10-3 and TRBJ2-5; no definite D call. Trimming removed 3 bases at V and 1 base at J, with 12 bases between. This CDR3 is 15 amino acids long. CDR1 and CDR2 from the germline V gene are ENHRY and SYGVKD. As DNA, the CDR3 is TGTGCCATCAGTGATTATATCCGGTCCCAAGAGACCCAGTACTTC. Its protein is CAISDYIRSQETQYF.

This clone was found a few times. The chain joins TRBV6-5 to TRBJ2-1; 14 bases line up with TRBD2. The CDR3 runs to 15 residues. Germline V gene lookup returns CDR1 MNHEY and CDR2 SVGAGI. The V gene end was trimmed by 4 bases and the J gene end by 6 bases; junction bases not matched to a gene: 2. CDR3 sequence: CASSWTSGRFNEQFF. The CDR3 DNA reads TGTGCCAGCAGTTGGACTAGCGGGAGGTTCAATGAGCAGTTCTTC.

This chain uses TRBV6-5 with TRBJ2-1; D possibly corresponds to TRBD1 (6 bases). The germline V gene encodes CDR1 MNHEY and CDR2 SVGAGI. V was cut by 5 bases and J by 10 bases, with 12 bases left in between. This CDR3 spans 12 amino acids. The CDR3 DNA is TGTGCCAGCAGTCTTCAGGGGCGCGAGCAGTTCTTC. Residues: CASSLQGREQFF.

The chain combines TRBV27 with TRBJ2-2, with 8 bases aligning to TRBD2. J lost 4 bases, V lost 2 bases, and 3 bases had no gene match. The CDR3 length is 15 residues. The germline CDR1 and CDR2 sequences are MNHEY and SMNVEV (reference sequence). The CDR3, as DNA: TGTGCCAGCAGTTTAAACGGGAGGGGCACCGGGGAGCTGTTTTTT. Protein: CASSLNGRGTGELFF.